The clone carrying this TCR beta chain was counted once. Possible read error: a much larger clone is one base away. CDR1 and CDR2 from the germline V gene are LNHDA and SQIVND (reference sequence). This CDR3 contains 15 residues. The sample originates from a study of spatial heterogeneity in lung cancer. Study in general: Sequencing consistently turned up more beta-chain sequences than alpha-chain sequences. Within raw reads, each unique TCR and UMI combination appeared on average more than ten times.

Individual TCR cDNA molecules each bore their own unique molecular identifier. TCRdb reanalysed the 5' RACE reads using MiXCR and keeps one entry per CDR3 protein. The sample lists nearly 15,000 distinct CDR3 sequences, roughly 7.7% seen once, with 25% to 40% in the top ten. This sample's time point: sample taken at primary tumor resection. TCRs were sequenced from unsorted whole RNA of tumor, nontumor lung or PBMC. Untreated early-stage non-small cell lung cancer patients, over 55 in total, were the donors. Sample: PBMCs, taken at surgery. This chain connects TRBV19 to TRBJ1-5; TRBD1 is a possible D gene (5 bases). The TCR sequence derives from a female donor with early-stage non-small cell lung cancer. DNA of the CDR3: TGTGCCAGTAGGAACAGTGGGGCTCGCAATCGGCCCCAGCATTTT. This codes for CASRNSGARNRPQHF.